These 18 T cell receptor beta chains came from one sample sequenced in a study of neurological immune-mediated disorders. TCRdb fed the 5' RACE reads into MiXCR, producing one record per CDR3 protein. The data hold fewer than 80,000 distinct CDR3 sequences, with more than 4% observed a single time. Sequencing used PBMCs. The receptors shown here come from a woman in her fifties or sixties with multiple sclerosis.

Many counts were recorded for this clonotype. The rearrangement uses TRBV5-1 and TRBJ2-7; tentative D call: TRBD1 (5 bases). V shed 4 bases and J shed 5 bases, with 13 bases lying between them. This CDR3 has 13 amino acids. CDR1 is SGHRS, CDR2 YFSETQ, per germline. The DNA for the CDR3 is TGCGCCAGCAGCAGAGACAGAGAAGACGAGCAGTACTTC. Its translation: CASSRDREDEQYF.

This clonotype has at least ten counts. The V call is TRBV18, the J call TRBJ1-3; no clear D gene. Germline values: CDR1 KGHSH, CDR2 LQKENI. V gave up 3 bases and J gave up 0 bases, with 12 bases separating them. The CDR3 length is 16 residues. The CDR3 region is CASSPAHTNSGNTIYF. The CDR3 DNA sequence: TGTGCCAGCTCACCCGCCCACACGAACTCTGGAAACACCATATATTTT.

This chain links TRBV5-1 with TRBJ2-3; D not certain. Between the trimmed V and J ends, which lost 2 bases and 2 bases, there was a span of 6 bases. The CDR3 covers 13 residues. The germline gives CDR1 SGHRS, CDR2 YFSETQ. CDR3 in DNA: TGCGCCAGCAGCTTTCGCTACACAGATACGCAGTATTTT. Its protein product is CASSFRYTDTQYF.

The V call is TRBV7-2, the J call TRBJ2-3; 8 positions agree with TRBD2. J gave up 4 bases and V 5 bases, and 8 bases lay outside the gene matches. Germline V gene sequence: CDR1 SGHTA, CDR2 FQGNSA. CDR3 length equals 15 residues. This chain's CDR3 is CASSAAGGGPDTQYF. DNA for the CDR3: TGTGCCAGCAGCGCCGCCGGCGGGGGGCCAGATACGCAGTATTTT. Combining the CDR3 with reference TRBV7-2 and TRBJ2-3 gives the whole variable domain GAGVSQSPSNKVTEKGKDVELRCDPISGHTALYWYRQSLGQGLEFLIYFQGNSAPDKSGLPSDRFSAERTGGSVSTLTIQRTQQEDSAVYLCASSAAGGGPDTQYFGPGTRLTVL.

There are many counts of this clonotype. The V call is TRBV27, the J call TRBJ1-1; maybe TRBD1 (5 bases). V gave up 6 bases and J gave up 4 bases, with 9 bases separating them. CDR1 and CDR2 (germline): MNHEY, SMNVEV (reference sequence). This CDR3 is built from 12 residues. The CDR3 sequence is CASRRGGTEAFF. The CDR3 DNA reads TGTGCCAGCAGGAGGGGAGGCACTGAAGCTTTCTTT.

There are many counts of this clonotype. V usage is TRBV20-1 and J usage is TRBJ1-1; no firm D call. Trimming shortened V by 6 bases and J by 6 bases, and 11 bases separated the two germline ends. The CDR3 spans 11 residues. Germline CDR1 reads DFQATT; CDR2 reads SNEGSKA (reference sequence). The CDR3 coding sequence is TGCAGTGCAAAGACGGCCTCTGAAGCTTTCTTT. Its translation: CSAKTASEAFF.

In this sample, this clonotype turned up many times. The chain is built from TRBV20-1 and TRBJ2-2, with a weak D call TRBD1 (5 bases). Germline loops: CDR1 DFQATT, CDR2 SNEGSKA (reference sequence). The V and J ends lost 6 bases and 2 bases respectively, with 13 bases between them. The CDR3 is made up of 14 amino acids. DNA for the CDR3: TGCAGTGCCATTCGGACACATAACACCGGGGAGCTGTTTTTT. It encodes CSAIRTHNTGELFF.

This clonotype was seen repeatedly, ten times or more. This chain connects TRBV6-6 to TRBJ1-2; TRBD1 agrees at 7 bases. V was pared by 5 bases and J by 1 base, with 10 bases of the junction left unmatched. The germline V gene has CDR1 MNHNY and CDR2 SVGAGI (reference sequence). There are 16 residues in the CDR3. The CDR3 sequence is CASSLRTGMINYGYTF. The DNA for the CDR3 is TGTGCCAGCAGTCTTCGGACAGGAATGATTAACTATGGCTACACCTTC.

In its sample, this clonotype was seen many times. V usage is TRBV2 and J usage is TRBJ2-5; 7 bases fit TRBD2. V lost 6 bases to trimming and J lost 2 bases; unmatched junction nucleotides: 3. Germline values: CDR1 SNHLY, CDR2 FYNNEI. The CDR3 has 13 residues. This chain's CDR3 is CASSRGRQETQYF. The CDR3 DNA is TGTGCCAGCAGCCGCGGGAGACAAGAGACCCAGTACTTC.

This clonotype has at least ten counts. The chain is built from TRBV28 and TRBJ1-2, with 7 bases lining up with TRBD1. Germline CDR1 reads MDHEN; CDR2 reads SYDVKM. V shed 5 bases and J 2 bases; nucleotides not matched to a gene: 2. The CDR3 has 13 amino acids. The DNA of the CDR3 is TGTGCCAGCAGTCCAGGGGGGAACTATGGCTACACCTTC. Its translation is CASSPGGNYGYTF.

This clonotype has ten or more counts. V usage is TRBV5-1 and J usage is TRBJ1-1, with TRBD1 matching 7 bases. Per the germline V gene, CDR1 is SGHRS and CDR2 is YFSETQ. The length of the CDR3 is 12 residues. J lost 8 bases, V lost 5 bases, and 6 bases had no gene match. For the CDR3, the DNA is TGCGCCAGCAGACGTCACAGGGGAGAAGCTTTCTTT. Translation gives CASRRHRGEAFF.

In this sample, this clonotype turned up many times. The rearrangement joins TRBV12-3 or TRBV12-4 to TRBJ2-4, with 14 bases fitting TRBD2. V gave up 5 bases and J gave up 7 bases; unmatched junction bases: 13. CDR3 length: 18 residues. CDR3 region: CASSPSRLAGGLVNIQYF. The CDR3 coding sequence is TGTGCCAGCAGTCCCTCCCGACTAGCGGGGGGGCTTGTGAACATTCAGTACTTC.

This clonotype has only a few counts. The rearrangement links TRBV10-3 to TRBJ1-3; weak D call: TRBD1 (5 bases). In germline, CDR1 is ENHRY, CDR2 SYGVKD. Between the trimmed V and J ends, which lost 0 bases and 1 base, there was a span of 7 bases. The CDR3 covers 15 residues. The CDR3 nucleotides read TGTGCCATCAGTGAGTCGCGGGGGTCTGGAAACACCATATATTTT. It translates to CAISESRGSGNTIYF.

This clonotype was observed at least ten times. V is TRBV7-6 and J is TRBJ2-2; D is unclear. Germline assignment: CDR1 SGHVS and CDR2 FNYEAQ. The CDR3 sequence is 10 residues long. Trimming removed 8 bases from V and 7 bases from J, with 5 bases in between. The CDR3 region is CASGYGELFF. The CDR3 DNA follows: TGTGCCAGCGGGTACGGGGAGCTGTTTTTT.

This clonotype was recorded many times. This chain links TRBV28 with TRBJ2-2; 8 bases agree with TRBD1. This CDR3 contains 17 residues. Germline values: CDR1 MDHEN, CDR2 SYDVKM. Trimming took 6 bases from V and 3 from J; bases not matched to a gene: 12. The CDR3 DNA follows: TGTGCCAGCAGCCCACACCCCGGACAGGGAGACACCGGGGAGCTGTTTTTT. Protein: CASSPHPGQGDTGELFF.

This clonotype appeared a few times. This chain connects TRBV15 to TRBJ2-1, with 10 nucleotides matching TRBD1. After removal of 2 bases from V and 4 bases from J, the junction contained 5 bases not matched to a gene. The germline gives CDR1 LNHNV, CDR2 YYDKDF (reference sequence). This CDR3 comprises 16 residues. In nucleotides, the CDR3 is TGTGCCACCAGCAGACCGGGACAGGGGAGTTACAATGAGCAGTTCTTC. Translating it yields CATSRPGQGSYNEQFF.

This clonotype was recorded many times. The V gene is TRBV6-1, the J gene TRBJ2-3, with D maybe TRBD1 (5 bases). The CDR3 loop spans 16 amino acids. Trimming pared 6 bases from V and 4 bases from J, leaving 20 bases between. The germline V gene encodes CDR1 MNHNS and CDR2 SASEGT. The CDR3 here is CASSLTRVLGADTQYF. The CDR3 DNA reads as TGTGCCAGCAGCTTGACCCGGGTGCTAGGGGCAGATACGCAGTATTTT.

Ten or more counts support this clonotype. This chain joins TRBV7-8 and TRBJ1-5; 7 nucleotides match TRBD1. V gave up 3 bases and J gave up 7 bases; unmatched junction bases: 9. The length of the CDR3 is 15 residues. CDR1 is SGHVS, CDR2 FQNEAQ, per germline. CDR3 DNA sequence: TGTGCCAGCAGCTTCCGGGCAGGGGGTGAGCAGCCCCAGCATTTT. Protein product: CASSFRAGGEQPQHF.